Below are 6 T cell receptor beta chains sequenced from a single sample in a study of control samples from healthy donors and cancer patients. The table came from immunoSEQ multiplex PCR; TCRdb's copy has only in-frame clones and leaves some out. Seen here are some 100,000 clones, around nine tenths observed once, and the top ten hold 17%. Sequences were obtained from blood. Receptors were obtained from a woman aged 45-65 years in good health.

The chain couples TRBV19 to TRBJ1-1, with TRBD1 matching over 11 bases. This CDR3 contains 11 residues. CDR1 is LNHDA and CDR2 is SQIVND in the germline V gene (reference sequence). After removal of 9 bases from V and 9 bases from J, the junction contained 3 bases not matched to a gene. The CDR3 bases are TGTGCCAGCGGGGACAGGGGGAAAGCTTTCTTT. It yields the protein CASGDRGKAFF.

The chain has TRBV12-5 and TRBJ2-7; TRBD1 agrees at 8 bases. Unmatched junction bases numbered 18, after V lost 6 bases and J lost 8 bases. Germline V gene lookup returns CDR1 LGHNT and CDR2 FRNRAP. The CDR3 totals 16 residues. CDR3 region: CASGLDLRDRRTQQYV. DNA for the CDR3: TGTGCTAGTGGCCTCGACCTTCGGGACAGGAGGACACAGCAGTACGTC.

The rearrangement joins TRBV5-1 to TRBJ1-6; D not resolved. V gave up 0 bases and J gave up 3 bases, with 7 bases separating them. The CDR3 extends over 15 amino acids. Germline loops: CDR1 SGHRS, CDR2 YFSETQ. Written as DNA, the CDR3 is TGCGCCAGCAGCTTGGATTTGGGCTATAATTCACCCCTCCACTTT. Its translation is CASSLDLGYNSPLHF.

This rearrangement joins TRBV14 to TRBJ1-1, with TRBD1 matching 9 bases. Germline CDR1 SGHDN, CDR2 FVKESK. The V segment lost 3 bases and the J segment 1 base; nucleotides outside the gene matches: 3. CDR3 length equals 15 residues. CDR3 in DNA: TGTGCCAGCAGCCAGGGGACAGGGCGGAACACTGAAGCTTTCTTT. This encodes CASSQGTGRNTEAFF.

V usage is TRBV30 and J usage is TRBJ1-5, with D tentatively TRBD1 (6 bases). Trimming shortened V by 5 bases and J by 9 bases, and 11 bases separated the two germline ends. The length of the CDR3 is 11 residues. The germline CDR1 and CDR2 sequences are GTSNPN and SVGIG (reference sequence). CDR3 coding DNA: TGTGCCTGGGGGGGGGCTCGGCCCCAGCATTTT. This encodes CAWGGARPQHF.

The chain carries TRBV3-1 (or the pseudogene TRBV3-2) and TRBJ1-2, with 7 nucleotides matching TRBD1. Germline CDR1 LGHDT, CDR2 YNNKEL (reference sequence). The CDR3 runs 15 residues. V was clipped by 4 bases and J by 10 bases; unmatched bases: 15. The DNA for the CDR3 is TGTGCCAGCAGCCGCCGCACGACAGGGAACCGCCCCTACACCTTC. It translates to CASSRRTTGNRPYTF.